These 9 T cell receptor beta chains share one sample of origin, sequenced in a study of a mutant IDH1 vaccine in newly diagnosed glioma. Some clones are missing from TCRdb's copy, which holds only in-frame ones; the method was immunoSEQ multiplex PCR. The data contain 15,000 or so clones, about 77% of them singletons. Time point in this sample: baseline, week 1 (first vaccination visit). The treatment was: pre-vaccination baseline after standard-of-care therapy. Sequencing used PBMCs, obtained from a glioma patient treated with radiotherapy, temozolomide or both. The receptors come from a man aged 40-49 years with glioma.

This sequence joins TRBV28 and TRBJ2-7; TRBD2 agrees at 11 bases. Unmatched junction bases numbered 9, after V lost 8 bases and J lost 0 bases. The CDR3 length is 16 residues. Germline V lookup: CDR1 MDHEN, CDR2 SYDVKM. CDR3 protein: CASLPPGLADSYEQYF. The CDR3, as DNA: TGTGCCAGCCTACCCCCGGGACTAGCGGACTCCTACGAGCAGTACTTC.

This chain connects TRBV5-4 to TRBJ2-2, with D possibly TRBD2 on 6 matching bases. V was cut by 4 bases and J by 7 bases, with 11 bases left in between. CDR1 is SGHNT and CDR2 is YYREEE in the germline V gene (reference sequence). This CDR3 contains 13 residues. The CDR3, as DNA: TGTGCCAGCAGCCAGGAGGGTATCGGGGAGCTGTTTTTT. It yields the protein CASSQEGIGELFF.

The V gene is TRBV30, the J gene TRBJ1-5; TRBD1 agrees at 7 bases. The V gene end was trimmed by 1 base and the J gene end by 7 bases; junction bases not matched to a gene: 7. This CDR3 comprises 14 residues. The V gene's germline CDR1 is GTSNPN and CDR2 SVGIG (reference sequence). CDR3 sequence (DNA): TGTGCCTGGAGTGGGGGACAGCGAGGACAGCCCCAGCATTTT. Amino acid sequence: CAWSGGQRGQPQHF.

This clone is a singleton in its sample. V usage is TRBV27 and J usage is TRBJ2-7; 10 bases fit TRBD1. Germline CDR1 reads MNHEY; CDR2 reads SMNVEV (reference sequence). The CDR3 consists of 15 residues. V trimming: 5 bases; J trimming: 6 bases; junction bases outside the gene matches: 10. The CDR3 sequence: CASSPWGTGVGEQYF. Written as DNA, the CDR3 is TGTGCCAGCAGTCCATGGGGGACAGGGGTGGGCGAGCAGTACTTC.

In its sample, this clone was seen once. The chain combines TRBV15 with TRBJ2-1; perhaps TRBD1 as D (6 bases). Germline assignment: CDR1 LNHNV and CDR2 YYDKDF (reference sequence). The CDR3 contains 17 residues. Trimming removed 5 bases at V and 2 bases at J, with 19 bases between. Here the CDR3 reads CATSARGAPGAYNEQFF. CDR3 DNA sequence: TGTGCCACCAGCGCCCGGGGAGCGCCAGGGGCCTACAATGAGCAGTTCTTC.

The chain combines TRBV27 with TRBJ1-5; possible D gene TRBD1, 5 bases. Trimming left V 6 bases short and J 2 bases short, with 14 bases between. The germline CDR1 and CDR2 sequences are MNHEY and SMNVEV (reference sequence). CDR3 size: 15 residues. The CDR3 is CASSPWDGRNQPQHF. CDR3 DNA: TGTGCCAGCAGCCCCTGGGACGGCCGCAATCAGCCCCAGCATTTT.

CDR3 sequence (DNA): TGTGCCAGCAGCTTGACTAGCGGGAGAGGTGAGCAGTACTTC. Amino acid sequence: CASSLTSGRGEQYF. The chain is built from TRBV11-3 and TRBJ2-7; 12 bases map to TRBD2. V shed 3 bases, J shed 7 bases, and the junction held 4 bases outside the gene matches. Germline CDR1 reads SGHNT; CDR2 reads YENEEA. CDR3 length equals 14 residues.

V is TRBV5-1 and J is TRBJ1-1; D uncertain. V lost 1 base and J 1 base, leaving 11 bases between the germline ends. Looked up from germline, CDR1 is SGHRS and CDR2 is YFSETQ. The CDR3 has 15 amino acids. CDR3 coding DNA: TGCGCCAGCAGCTTGAGTGGCAGTAAGAACACTGAAGCTTTCTTT. Translated: CASSLSGSKNTEAFF.

The V and J genes are TRBV29-1 and TRBJ2-7; perhaps D is TRBD1 or TRBD2 (5 bases each). Per the germline V gene, CDR1 is SQVTM and CDR2 is ANQGSEA. The CDR3 length is 14 residues. V gave up 2 bases and J gave up 0 bases, with 11 bases separating them. This chain's CDR3 is CSVEKWGNSYEQYF. CDR3 in DNA: TGCAGCGTTGAAAAGTGGGGGAACTCCTACGAGCAGTACTTC.